The 5 T cell receptor beta chains in this list originate from one sample, sequenced in a study of beta chain features in type 1 diabetes. Expressed TCRB transcripts were sequenced after all isolated RNA was converted to cDNA. Sequencing used immunoSEQ multiplex PCR; TCRdb keeps in-frame clones, though not all of them. The sample has about 210,000 clones; about 11% are singletons. Specimen: central memory CD4+ T cells from blood. The receptor set was obtained from a man younger than 30 in good health.

This clone was detected only a few times. V gene TRBV2 combines with J gene TRBJ2-1; no reliable D call. Deletions cut 8 bases from V and 10 bases from J, with 12 bases between. The V gene's germline CDR1 is SNHLY and CDR2 FYNNEI. The CDR3 runs 11 residues. DNA for the CDR3: TGTGCCAGCTGCCCCAATGTAGAGCAGTTCTTC. This codes for CASCPNVEQFF. The whole variable domain, filled in from reference TRBV2 and TRBJ2-1, reads EPEVTQTPSHQVTQMGQEVILRCVPISNHLYFYWYRQILGQKVEFLVSFYNNEISEKSEIFDDQFSVERPDGSNFTLKIRSTKLEDSAMYFCASCPNVEQFFGPGTRLTVL.

This clone occurred a few times. One base separates it from a far larger clone, so it is likely a read error. Additional DNA sequences in this sample encode the identical CDR3. This rearrangement joins TRBV30 to TRBJ2-2; D not resolved. The germline V gene has CDR1 GTSNPN and CDR2 SVGIG (reference sequence). V shed 3 bases and J shed 3 bases, with 8 bases lying between them. The CDR3 runs to 13 residues. CDR3 DNA: TGTGCCTGGAGGGCGGCCTACACCGGGGAGCTGTTTTTT. Encoded protein: CAWRAAYTGELFF.

The sample holds a few counts of this clone. This chain connects TRBV28 to TRBJ2-7, with no clear D. CDR1 and CDR2 (germline): MDHEN, SYDVKM. Trimming cost V 7 bases and J 3 bases, with 10 bases left between them. The CDR3 runs 12 residues. The CDR3 coding sequence is TGTGCCAGCAACTACAATGACTACGAGCAGTACTTC. It yields the protein CASNYNDYEQYF.

This clone was seen a few times. The chain has TRBV18 and TRBJ1-5; TRBD1 agrees at 7 bases. The germline V gene has CDR1 KGHSH and CDR2 LQKENI. With V trimmed by 5 bases and J by 6 bases, 10 bases remained unmatched. The CDR3 consists of 15 residues. This CDR3 reads CASSGGGSLGQPQHF. The DNA of the CDR3 is TGTGCCAGCTCAGGAGGGGGCAGTTTGGGTCAGCCCCAGCATTTT.

Only one count was recorded for this clone. The chain is built from TRBV4-2 and TRBJ1-5; no clear D gene. There are 15 residues in the CDR3. V lost 1 base and J lost 12, with 19 bases in between. Germline loops: CDR1 LGHNA, CDR2 YNFKEQ. The CDR3 region is CASSQVFVGKEIQHF. CDR3 nucleotide sequence: TGTGCCAGCAGCCAAGTGTTTGTGGGGAAGGAGATCCAGCATTTT.